Listed here is a single T cell receptor (beta chain). The entry originates in a study of blood T cell repertoires in COVID-19. Whole-study context: Sample material is recorded as cDNA or gDNA derived from T cells, B-cell-depleted T cells, or PBMCs.

In the original analysis: Estimated nucleated cell counts came from reference gene primer amplification. The assay was immunoSEQ multiplex PCR, and TCRdb's table has in-frame clones only and misses some. The V and J calls and clone size were taken over from that table, and D and trimming were inferred from the DNA. Here the sample spans about 300,000 clones, about nine tenths being singletons. It was during active infection that Seattle patients were enrolled and then longitudinally followed. CDR3 length equals 15 residues. Germline CDR1 and CDR2: LNHDA and SQIVND (reference sequence). Losses at the gene ends were 6 bases for V and 5 bases for J; bases not matched to a gene: 12.

The clonotype was recovered from a woman between 25 and 40 years old with COVID-19, enrolled during active disease. The sample taken for sequencing was peripheral blood. The chain joins TRBV19 to TRBJ1-2; 7 bases align to TRBD1. The CDR3 loop reads CASSLSGGLVYGYTF. Written as DNA, the CDR3 is TGTGCCAGTAGCTTGTCAGGGGGTCTGGTTTATGGCTACACCTTC.